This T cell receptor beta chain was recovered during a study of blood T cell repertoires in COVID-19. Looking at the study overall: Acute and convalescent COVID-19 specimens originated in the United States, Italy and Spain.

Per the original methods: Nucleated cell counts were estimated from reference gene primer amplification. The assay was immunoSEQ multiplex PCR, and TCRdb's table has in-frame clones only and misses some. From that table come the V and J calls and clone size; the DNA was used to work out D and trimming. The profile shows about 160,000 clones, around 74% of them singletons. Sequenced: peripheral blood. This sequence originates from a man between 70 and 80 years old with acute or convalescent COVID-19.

The CDR3 nucleotides read TGTGCCAGCAGACGCGGGACAGGTTTTACAGATACGCAGTATTTT. The encoded protein is CASRRGTGFTDTQYF. This chain connects TRBV28 to TRBJ2-3, with 8 positions matching TRBD1. Germline CDR1 is MDHEN and CDR2 is SYDVKM. After removal of 6 bases from V and 3 bases from J, the junction contained 8 bases not matched to a gene. CDR3 length: 15 residues. Full variable domain (missing parts from reference TRBV28 and TRBJ2-3): DVKVTQSSRYLVKRTGEKVFLECVQDMDHENMFWYRQDPGLGLRLIYFSYDVKMKEKGDIPEGYSVSREKKERFSLILESASTNQTSMYLCASRRGTGFTDTQYFGPGTRLTVL.